These T cell receptor beta chains were read from a single sample in a study of T cells in tuberculosis. Clones were read by immunoSEQ multiplex PCR, and TCRdb kept only the in-frame ones, dropping some. The top ten hold approximately 2% of the sample, which has about 88,000 clones, roughly 90% seen once. The sequenced sample was CD1b-GMM tetramer-negative cells sorted from PBMCs. The receptors stem from an adult woman with latent tuberculosis. The CDR3 runs from the conserved cysteine through the conserved F or W. A D gene is named only where the DNA matches it firmly. Clone size, where shown, is once, few, many, or a class for clones that have expanded.

cdr3_nt cdr3_aa j_call d_call clone_size cdr3_length v_call
TGTGCCAGCAGAAAGGATAGTCAGGGTCAAGCTTTCTTT CASRKDSQGQAFF TRBJ1-1 - few 13 TRBV2
TGTGCCAGCAGTTTATTTCCCCGGCGGGAAAACACCGGGGAGCTGTTTTTT CASSLFPRRENTGELFF TRBJ2-2 - - 17 TRBV27
TGTGCCAGCAGAGCCGGGACTAGCGGGGCGGATACGCAGTATTTT CASRAGTSGADTQYF TRBJ2-3 TRBD2 once 15 TRBV27
TGTGCCAGTAGTATAACTAGCGGGGGGGCAGATGAGCAGTTCTTC CASSITSGGADEQFF TRBJ2-1 TRBD2 - 15 TRBV19
TGTGCCAGCAGGGGAGGGGGAGGCAAAAACATTCAGTACTTC CASRGGGGKNIQYF TRBJ2-4 - - 14 TRBV6-5
TGTGCCAGCAGTCCTACAGGGGGTGAAGCTTTCTTT CASSPTGGEAFF TRBJ1-1 TRBD1 - 12 TRBV6-6
TGCAGTGCTATTGGCGGGAGCGGCTACACCTTC CSAIGGSGYTF TRBJ1-2 - - 11 TRBV20-1
TGTGCCAGCAGCAAACGAGACAGGAACACCGGGGAGCTGTTTTTT CASSKRDRNTGELFF TRBJ2-2 - - 15 TRBV21-1
TGTGCTAGTGGTTTGGGCCCGACAGGGGGCGACGAGCAGTACTTC CASGLGPTGGDEQYF TRBJ2-7 TRBD1 - 15 TRBV12-5
TGTGCCAGCAGTTCGCGCTGGAACACTGAAGCTTTCTTT CASSSRWNTEAFF TRBJ1-1 - - 13 TRBV6-5
TGTGCCAGCAGCTTGGCAGGGGGCAAAGATACGCAGTATTTT CASSLAGGKDTQYF TRBJ2-3 TRBD1 few 14 TRBV5-5
TGTGCCAGCAGCTTGGACAGGTCGAACACCGGGGAGCTGTTTTTT CASSLDRSNTGELFF TRBJ2-2 TRBD1 - 15 TRBV7-2
TGTGCCAGCGCAACAGGGGTTACTAATGAAAAACTGTTTTTT CASATGVTNEKLFF TRBJ1-4 TRBD1 - 14 TRBV6-1
TGTGCCAGCAGCGACCGGGGGGACAGGGGTACCGGGGAGCTGTTTTTT CASSDRGDRGTGELFF TRBJ2-2 TRBD1 few 16 TRBV7-2
TGCGCCAGCAGCCAAGATAGTATTCCGGGGAGGGAGACCCAGTACTTC CASSQDSIPGRETQYF TRBJ2-5 - - 16 TRBV4-1
TGCGCCAGCAGCTTGGTTGTTTTCGGCGGGAACACTGAAGCTTTCTTT CASSLVVFGGNTEAFF TRBJ1-1 - - 16 TRBV5-1